A single sample is the source of the 9 T cell receptor beta chains below, sequenced in a study of cytomegalovirus exposure and HLA in healthy donors. 13 Jbeta primers and 60 Vbeta primers were used for the PCR. Clones were sequenced by immunoSEQ multiplex PCR, and TCRdb holds only the in-frame ones, with some missing. This table holds about 140,000 clones, around 79% found once. The sequencing sample was made of PBMCs. Source of these receptors: a female donor in good health and CMV-seronegative.

This clone has only one observation. The rearrangement links TRBV5-1 to TRBJ2-2; 9 bases line up with TRBD2. The V gene end was trimmed by 6 bases and the J gene end by 3 bases; junction bases not matched to a gene: 6. The germline V gene encodes CDR1 SGHRS and CDR2 YFSETQ. The CDR3 runs 15 residues. This chain's CDR3 is CASKPRGGDTGELFF. The CDR3 region has the DNA TGCGCCAGCAAGCCGCGGGGGGGCGACACCGGGGAGCTGTTTTTT.

This clone was seen only a few times. CDR3 sequence: CASSPSGGAFNEQFF. The CDR3 bases are TGTGCCAGCAGCCCTAGCGGGGGGGCCTTTAATGAGCAGTTCTTC. The chain employs TRBV9 and TRBJ2-1; 12 nucleotides align to TRBD2. Germline V gives CDR1 SGDLS, CDR2 YYNGEE. V lost 4 bases and J lost 7; bases outside the gene matches: 6. This CDR3 is built from 15 residues. Drawing the rest from reference TRBV9 and TRBJ2-1, the complete variable domain is DSGVTQTPKHLITATGQRVTLRCSPRSGDLSVYWYQQSLDQGLQFLIQYYNGEERAKGNILERFSAQQFPDLHSELNLSSLELGDSALYFCASSPSGGAFNEQFFGPGTRLTVL.

This clone showed up just a few times. The rearrangement links TRBV10-1 to TRBJ2-1, with 7 positions matching TRBD2. Per germline, CDR1 WNHNN and CDR2 SYGVQD (reference sequence). The CDR3 spans 18 residues. The V and J ends lost 2 bases and 3 bases, in that order; junction bases with no gene match: 13. CDR3 region: CASSETSRASGLYNEQFF. CDR3 DNA sequence: TGCGCCAGCAGTGAGACCTCTAGGGCTAGCGGACTCTACAATGAGCAGTTCTTC.

This clone was detected once. This chain uses TRBV27 with TRBJ2-7, with 8 bases lining up with TRBD1. V lost 5 bases, J lost 2 bases, and 5 bases stayed unmatched. CDR1 and CDR2 from the germline V gene are MNHEY and SMNVEV (reference sequence). The CDR3 extends over 14 amino acids. The CDR3 protein is CASSIGQGAYEQYF. The CDR3, as DNA: TGTGCCAGCAGTATAGGACAGGGTGCCTACGAGCAGTACTTC.

In its sample, this clone was seen a few times. The chain is built from TRBV5-1 and TRBJ2-7; 9 bases align to TRBD1. Germline CDR1 is SGHRS and CDR2 is YFSETQ. The J segment lost 3 bases and the V segment lost 2 bases, leaving 9 bases of the junction unmatched. The CDR3 is 16 amino acids. CDR3 protein: CASSFGPTGGSYEQYF. In DNA form, the CDR3 reads TGCGCCAGCAGCTTCGGTCCGACAGGGGGAAGCTACGAGCAGTACTTC.

The gene calls are TRBV5-5 and TRBJ1-2; TRBD1 matches 9 bases. The CDR3 extends over 16 amino acids. The germline V gene encodes CDR1 SGHKS and CDR2 YYEKEE (reference sequence). The junction had 7 bases not matched to a gene; V was cut back by 0 bases and J by 4 bases. CDR3 DNA sequence: TGTGCCAGCAGCTTGGAACCGGACAGGGGAGTCTATGGCTACACCTTC. It yields the protein CASSLEPDRGVYGYTF.

The chain employs TRBV30 and TRBJ1-5, with 11 bases fitting TRBD1. The V gene's germline CDR1 is GTSNPN and CDR2 SVGIG (reference sequence). J was trimmed by 9 bases and V by 8 bases; bases with no gene match: 6. The CDR3 spans 12 residues. CDR3 nucleotides: TGTGCCGGGGGACAGGGGGACGGGCCCCAGCATTTT. It translates to CAGGQGDGPQHF.

The chain recombines TRBV7-9 with TRBJ2-7; weak D call: TRBD2 (6 bases). The CDR3 length is 12 residues. Trimming took off 5 bases at V and 4 bases at J, with 9 bases between the two ends. Germline CDR1 is SEHNR and CDR2 is FQNEAQ (reference sequence). CDR3 region: CASSGGLYEQYF. CDR3 in DNA: TGTGCCAGCAGCGGGGGACTTTACGAGCAGTACTTC.

The chain recombines TRBV10-3 with TRBJ1-5; D might be TRBD1 (6 bases). Germline V gives CDR1 ENHRY, CDR2 SYGVKD. Trimming took off 2 bases at V and 1 base at J, with 15 bases between the two ends. The CDR3 is 17 amino acids. DNA for the CDR3: TGTGCCATCAGTGAGAAGGAGAGGGGGGGGAGCAATCAGCCCCAGCATTTT. It specifies CAISEKERGGSNQPQHF.